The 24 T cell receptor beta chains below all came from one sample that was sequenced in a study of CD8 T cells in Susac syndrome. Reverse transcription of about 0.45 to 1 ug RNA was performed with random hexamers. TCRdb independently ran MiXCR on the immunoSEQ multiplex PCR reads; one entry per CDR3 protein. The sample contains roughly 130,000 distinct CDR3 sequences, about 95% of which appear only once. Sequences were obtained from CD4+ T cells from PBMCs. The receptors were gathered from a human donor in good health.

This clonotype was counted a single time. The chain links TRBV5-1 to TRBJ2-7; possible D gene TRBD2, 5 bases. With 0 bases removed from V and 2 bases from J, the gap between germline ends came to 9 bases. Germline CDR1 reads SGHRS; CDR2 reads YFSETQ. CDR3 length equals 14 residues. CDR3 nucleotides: TGCGCCAGCAGCTTGGTAGCGCCGGCCTACGAGCAGTACTTC. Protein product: CASSLVAPAYEQYF.

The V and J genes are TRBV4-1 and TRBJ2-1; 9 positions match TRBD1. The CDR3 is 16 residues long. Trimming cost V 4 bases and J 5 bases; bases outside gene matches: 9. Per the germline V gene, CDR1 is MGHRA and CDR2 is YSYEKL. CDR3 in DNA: TGCGCCAGCAGCCCCCAGGGACAGGGATTTGACAATGAGCAGTTCTTC. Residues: CASSPQGQGFDNEQFF.

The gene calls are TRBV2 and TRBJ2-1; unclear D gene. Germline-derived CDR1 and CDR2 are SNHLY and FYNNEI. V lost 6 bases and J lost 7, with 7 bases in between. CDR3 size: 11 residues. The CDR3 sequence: CASSYRNEQFF. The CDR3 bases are TGTGCCAGCAGCTATCGGAATGAGCAGTTCTTC.

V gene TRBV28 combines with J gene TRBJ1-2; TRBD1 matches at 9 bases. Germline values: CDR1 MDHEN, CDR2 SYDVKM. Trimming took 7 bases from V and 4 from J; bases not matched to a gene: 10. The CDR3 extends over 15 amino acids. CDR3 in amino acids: CASTFQGQGIYGYTF. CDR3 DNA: TGTGCCAGCACCTTTCAGGGACAGGGAATCTATGGCTACACCTTC.

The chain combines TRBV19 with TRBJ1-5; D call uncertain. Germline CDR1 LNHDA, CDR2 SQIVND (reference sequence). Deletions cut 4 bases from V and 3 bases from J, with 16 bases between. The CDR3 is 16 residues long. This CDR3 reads CASSTSTMRTNQPQHF. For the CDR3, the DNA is TGTGCCAGTAGTACGTCGACGATGCGGACCAATCAGCCCCAGCATTTT.

CDR3 sequence (DNA): TGCGCCAGCAGTCGACCCTATGGCTACACCTTC. Translation gives CASSRPYGYTF. V usage is TRBV23-1 and J usage is TRBJ1-2; D remains unclear. TRBV23-1 belongs to the ORF category, with a function that is uncertain. Trimming took 4 bases from V and 4 from J, leaving 4 bases between them. There are 11 residues in the CDR3.

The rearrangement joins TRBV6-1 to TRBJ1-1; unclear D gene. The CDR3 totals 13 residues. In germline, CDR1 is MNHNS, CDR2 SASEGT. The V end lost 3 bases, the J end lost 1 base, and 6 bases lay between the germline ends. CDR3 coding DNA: TGTGCCAGCAGTGATCTCCAGAACACTGAAGCTTTCTTT. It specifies CASSDLQNTEAFF.

The CDR3 loop reads CASSSTRIETQYF. The CDR3, as DNA: TGTGCCAGCAGCTCCACCCGGATAGAGACCCAGTACTTC. The chain combines TRBV7-2 with TRBJ2-5; D is ambiguous. Germline loops: CDR1 SGHTA, CDR2 FQGNSA. Trimming took 4 bases from V and 4 from J, leaving 10 bases between them. The CDR3 length is 13 residues.

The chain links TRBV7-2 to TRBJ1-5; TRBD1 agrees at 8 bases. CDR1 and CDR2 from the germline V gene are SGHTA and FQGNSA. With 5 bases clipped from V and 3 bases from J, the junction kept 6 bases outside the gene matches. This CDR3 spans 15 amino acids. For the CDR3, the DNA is TGTGCCAGCAGCCGTTTGGACAGGGACAATCAGCCCCAGCATTTT. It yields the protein CASSRLDRDNQPQHF.

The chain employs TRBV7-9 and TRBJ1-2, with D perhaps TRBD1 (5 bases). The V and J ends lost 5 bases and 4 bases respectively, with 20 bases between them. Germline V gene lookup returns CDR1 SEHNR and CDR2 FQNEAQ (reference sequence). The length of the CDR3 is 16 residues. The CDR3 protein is CASSPGGAYGPYGYTF. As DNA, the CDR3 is TGTGCCAGCAGCCCTGGCGGGGCCTATGGGCCCTATGGCTACACCTTC.

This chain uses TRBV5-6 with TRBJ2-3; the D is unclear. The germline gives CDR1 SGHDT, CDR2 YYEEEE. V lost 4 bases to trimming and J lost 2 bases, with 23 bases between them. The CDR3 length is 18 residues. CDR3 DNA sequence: TGTGCCAGCAGCCTGGAGTATGGGATGAGCAGACTCACAGATACGCAGTATTTT. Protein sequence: CASSLEYGMSRLTDTQYF.

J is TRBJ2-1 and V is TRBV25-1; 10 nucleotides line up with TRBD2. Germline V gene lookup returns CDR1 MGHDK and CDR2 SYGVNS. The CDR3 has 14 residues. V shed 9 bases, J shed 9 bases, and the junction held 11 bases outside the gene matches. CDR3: CASRGSGRVGEQFF. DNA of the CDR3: TGTGCCAGTAGGGGAAGCGGGAGGGTAGGTGAGCAGTTCTTC.

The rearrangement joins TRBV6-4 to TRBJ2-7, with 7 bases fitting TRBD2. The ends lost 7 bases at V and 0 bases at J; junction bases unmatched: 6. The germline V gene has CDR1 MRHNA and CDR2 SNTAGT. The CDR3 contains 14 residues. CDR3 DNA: TGTGCCAGCAACGGAAGGGAGGGCTCCTACGAGCAGTACTTC. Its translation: CASNGREGSYEQYF.

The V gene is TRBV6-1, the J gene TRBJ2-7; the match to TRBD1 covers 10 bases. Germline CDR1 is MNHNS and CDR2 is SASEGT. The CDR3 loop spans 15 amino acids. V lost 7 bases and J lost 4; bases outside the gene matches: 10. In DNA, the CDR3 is TGTGCCAGCACGGACAGGGGGGCCGGAAGATACGAGCAGTACTTC. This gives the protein CASTDRGAGRYEQYF.

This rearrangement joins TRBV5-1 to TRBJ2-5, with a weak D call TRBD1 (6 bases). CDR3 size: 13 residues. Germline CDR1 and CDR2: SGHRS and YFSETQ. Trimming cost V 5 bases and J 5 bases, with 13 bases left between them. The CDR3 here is CASSKQGRETQYF. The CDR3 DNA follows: TGCGCCAGCAGTAAACAGGGTCGGGAGACCCAGTACTTC.

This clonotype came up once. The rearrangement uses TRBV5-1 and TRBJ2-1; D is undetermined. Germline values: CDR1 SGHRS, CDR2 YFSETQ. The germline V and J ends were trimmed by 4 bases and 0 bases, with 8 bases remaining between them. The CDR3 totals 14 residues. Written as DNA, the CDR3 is TGCGCCAGCAGCCTACCCCTCTCCTACAATGAGCAGTTCTTC. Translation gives CASSLPLSYNEQFF.

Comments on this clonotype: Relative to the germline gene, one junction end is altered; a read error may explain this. CDR3 sequence (DNA): TGTGCCAGCAGCCAAGTGAGCGGGGCCTACCAGCAGTACTTC. Protein: CASSQVSGAYQQYF. The J gene is TRBJ2-7, the V gene TRBV4-2; 7 bases match TRBD2. The CDR3 contains 14 residues. Germline values: CDR1 LGHNA, CDR2 YNFKEQ.

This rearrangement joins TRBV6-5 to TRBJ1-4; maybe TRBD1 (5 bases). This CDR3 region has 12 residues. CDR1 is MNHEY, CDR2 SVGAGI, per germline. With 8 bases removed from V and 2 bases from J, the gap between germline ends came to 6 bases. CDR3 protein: CASRDTNEKLFF. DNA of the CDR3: TGTGCCAGCCGGGACACTAATGAAAAACTGTTTTTT.

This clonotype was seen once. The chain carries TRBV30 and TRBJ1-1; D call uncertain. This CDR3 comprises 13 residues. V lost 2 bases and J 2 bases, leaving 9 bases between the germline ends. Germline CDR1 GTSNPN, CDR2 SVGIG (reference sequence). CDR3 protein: CAWSLQVNTEAFF. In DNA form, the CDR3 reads TGTGCCTGGAGTCTCCAGGTCAACACTGAAGCTTTCTTT. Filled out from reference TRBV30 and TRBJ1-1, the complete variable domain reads SQTIHQWPATLVQPVGSPLSLECTVEGTSNPNLYWYRQAAGRGLQLLFYSVGIGQISSEVPQNLSASRPQDRQFILSSKKLLLSDSGFYLCAWSLQVNTEAFFGQGTRLTVV.

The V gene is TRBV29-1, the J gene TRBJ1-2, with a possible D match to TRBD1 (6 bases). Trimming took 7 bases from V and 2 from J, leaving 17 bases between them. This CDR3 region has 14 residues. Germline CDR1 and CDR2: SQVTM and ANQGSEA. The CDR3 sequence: CSATLIDRNYGYTF. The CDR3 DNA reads TGCAGCGCCACCCTCATCGACAGGAACTATGGCTACACCTTC. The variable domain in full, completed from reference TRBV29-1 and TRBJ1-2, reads SAVISQKPSRDICQRGTSLTIQCQVDSQVTMMFWYRQQPGQSLTLIATANQGSEATYESGFVIDKFPISRPNLTFSTLTVSNMSPEDSSIYLCSATLIDRNYGYTFGSGTRLTVV.

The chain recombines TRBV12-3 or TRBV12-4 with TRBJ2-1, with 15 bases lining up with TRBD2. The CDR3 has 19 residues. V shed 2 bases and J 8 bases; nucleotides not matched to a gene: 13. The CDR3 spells CASSLRTSGRETGPYEQFF. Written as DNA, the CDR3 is TGTGCCAGCAGTTTAAGGACTAGCGGGAGGGAAACGGGGCCATATGAGCAGTTCTTC.

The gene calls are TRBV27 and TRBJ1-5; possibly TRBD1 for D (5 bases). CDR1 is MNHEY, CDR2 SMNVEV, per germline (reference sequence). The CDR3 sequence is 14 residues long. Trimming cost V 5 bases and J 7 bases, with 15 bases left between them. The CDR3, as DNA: TGTGCCAGCAGTGGGGCGGGTAGGCGGCAGCCCCAGCATTTT. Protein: CASSGAGRRQPQHF.

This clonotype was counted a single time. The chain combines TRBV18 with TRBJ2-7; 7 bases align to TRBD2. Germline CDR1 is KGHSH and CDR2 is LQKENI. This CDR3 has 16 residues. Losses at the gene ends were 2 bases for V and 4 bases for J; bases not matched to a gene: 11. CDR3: CASSPFVAGVEYEQYF. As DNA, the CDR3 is TGTGCCAGCTCACCATTCGTAGCGGGTGTCGAATACGAGCAGTACTTC.

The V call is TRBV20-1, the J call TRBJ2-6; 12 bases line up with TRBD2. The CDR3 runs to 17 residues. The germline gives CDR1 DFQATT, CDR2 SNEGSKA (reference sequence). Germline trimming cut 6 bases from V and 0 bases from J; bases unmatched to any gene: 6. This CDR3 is CSARGLAGFSGANVLTF. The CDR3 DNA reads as TGCAGTGCACGGGGACTAGCGGGCTTCTCTGGGGCCAACGTCCTGACTTTC.